This T cell receptor (beta chain) came from a study of blood T cell repertoires in COVID-19. Study context: Material from acute and convalescent COVID-19 was sourced from the United States, Italy and Spain. From T cells, B-cell-depleted T cells, or PBMCs came the material, which was cDNA or gDNA.

This clone appeared once. As processed by the authors: Amplified reference gene primers provided the basis for estimating nucleated cell counts. The assay was immunoSEQ multiplex PCR, and TCRdb's table has in-frame clones only and misses some. V and J calls plus clone size are reproduced from that table; the DNA served to infer D and trimming. Of around 25,000 clones in the sample, approximately 80% were seen once. CDR3 length: 14 residues. V was shortened by 5 bases and J by 4 bases, with 12 bases between the two germline ends. Germline V lookup: CDR1 LNHNV, CDR2 YYDKDF (reference sequence). This chain connects TRBV15 to TRBJ1-5, with D hard to call. The sequence derives from a man aged 70 or older with acute or convalescent COVID-19. Specimen: peripheral blood. CDR3 residues: CATSPSTVNQPQHF. DNA for the CDR3: TGTGCCACCAGCCCTTCAACAGTGAATCAGCCCCAGCATTTT.